This T cell receptor beta chain originates from a study of blood T cells in healthy people across ages. A second PCR, run for about 6 to 11 cycles, used a sample-barcoded 5' primer plus a J-beta primer mix. TCRdb itself ran the 5' RACE reads through MiXCR, one entry per CDR3 protein. The sample holds over 1,200,000 distinct CDR3 sequences, 45% to 70% seen once. The CDR3 length is 15 residues. CDR1 MNHNY and CDR2 SVGAGI come from the germline V gene (reference sequence). V was shortened by 8 bases and J by 1 base, with 15 bases between the two germline ends. V is TRBV6-6 and J is TRBJ2-4; D perhaps matches TRBD2 (7 bases). This TCR was recovered from a man aged 18 to 29 in good health. Sequencing was carried out using blood. In DNA form, the CDR3 reads TGTGCCAGCGGGGGGCCCGGGGGGGCCAAAAACATTCAGTACTTC. It specifies CASGGPGGAKNIQYF.